Listed here are 13 T cell receptor beta chains from one sample, sequenced in a study of T cells after yellow fever vaccination. Each CDR3 protein is one row after TCRdb ran MiXCR on the 5' RACE reads. The data contain about 550,000 distinct CDR3 sequences, under 25% of them singletons. Material: PBMCs, obtained 15 days after the yellow fever booster vaccination. These receptors all come from a man aged 30 to 45 who received the YFV17D yellow fever vaccine.

This clonotype showed up just a few times. The CDR3 nucleotides read TGTGCCAGCAGCGAGCGACAGGTGGGATTCACTGAAGCTTTCTTT. Amino acids: CASSERQVGFTEAFF. V gene TRBV7-2 combines with J gene TRBJ1-1, with a possible D match to TRBD1 (6 bases). Trimming took 5 bases from V and 4 from J, leaving 17 bases between them. The CDR3 sequence is 15 residues long. CDR1 is SGHTA, CDR2 FQGNSA, per germline.

This clonotype has a handful of counts. This rearrangement joins TRBV12-3 or TRBV12-4 to TRBJ2-7, with TRBD1 matching 8 bases. The CDR3 extends over 15 amino acids. The V gene end was trimmed by 6 bases and the J gene end by 2 bases; junction bases not matched to a gene: 9. The CDR3 region is CASRSTGTGAYEQYF. Written as DNA, the CDR3 is TGTGCCAGCAGATCGACCGGGACAGGAGCCTACGAGCAGTACTTC.

This chain uses TRBV30 with TRBJ2-3; tentative D call: TRBD1 (6 bases). This CDR3 spans 12 amino acids. Trimming pared 8 bases from V and 9 bases from J, leaving 18 bases between. The germline V gene encodes CDR1 GTSNPN and CDR2 SVGIG (reference sequence). For the CDR3, the DNA is TGTGCCATTCTCCGGGACACCGGAACGCAGTATTTT. Translated: CAILRDTGTQYF. Using reference TRBV30 and TRBJ2-3 for the parts outside the CDR3, the full variable domain is SQTIHQWPATLVQPVGSPLSLECTVEGTSNPNLYWYRQAAGRGLQLLFYSVGIGQISSEVPQNLSASRPQDRQFILSSKKLLLSDSGFYLCAILRDTGTQYFGPGTRLTVL.

In its sample, this clonotype was seen a few times. The V and J genes are TRBV5-1 and TRBJ2-3; unclear D gene. The CDR3 runs 14 residues. Looked up from germline, CDR1 is SGHRS and CDR2 is YFSETQ. V shed 4 bases and J shed 0 bases, with 9 bases lying between them. As DNA, the CDR3 is TGCGCCAGCAGCAAAGGACCGAGCACAGATACGCAGTATTTT. This encodes CASSKGPSTDTQYF.

This clonotype was picked up a small number of times. J is TRBJ1-2 and V is TRBV5-1; 7 bases match TRBD1. V shed 4 bases and J 6 bases; nucleotides not matched to a gene: 9. In germline, CDR1 is SGHRS, CDR2 YFSETQ. CDR3 length equals 14 residues. The CDR3 coding sequence is TGCGCCAGCAGCAGCCTCGGGACAGCAAATGGCTACACCTTC. Its translation is CASSSLGTANGYTF.

The chain links TRBV20-1 to TRBJ2-7; D remains ambiguous. The germline V gene has CDR1 DFQATT and CDR2 SNEGSKA (reference sequence). The V end was cut by 4 bases, the J end by 2 bases, with 9 bases between. This CDR3 region has 12 residues. DNA for the CDR3: TGCAGTGCTACTTCACCCACCTACGAGCAGTACTTC. Translating gives CSATSPTYEQYF.

J is TRBJ2-1 and V is TRBV20-1, with D unclear. Germline-derived CDR1 and CDR2 are DFQATT and SNEGSKA (reference sequence). The CDR3 is 11 residues long. V lost 5 bases and J 5 bases, leaving 7 bases between the germline ends. CDR3 region: CSALNHNEQFF. CDR3 coding DNA: TGCAGTGCTTTAAACCACAATGAGCAGTTCTTC.

This clonotype has a handful of counts. V gene TRBV27 combines with J gene TRBJ2-5, with D possibly matching TRBD1 (5 bases). This CDR3 has 14 amino acids. V dropped 3 bases and J dropped 4 bases, with 12 bases sitting between them. Germline V gene sequence: CDR1 MNHEY, CDR2 SMNVEV (reference sequence). The chain's CDR3 is CASSFWQGAETQYF. CDR3 bases: TGTGCCAGCAGTTTTTGGCAGGGCGCAGAGACCCAGTACTTC.

The genes are TRBV6-5 and TRBJ1-5; D gene unclear. The CDR3 is 16 amino acids. Germline V gene lookup returns CDR1 MNHEY and CDR2 SVGAGI. V lost 2 bases and J 2 bases, leaving 13 bases between the germline ends. This chain's CDR3 is CASSYRSSMGNQPQHF. CDR3 in DNA: TGTGCCAGCAGTTACCGGTCCAGTATGGGCAATCAGCCCCAGCATTTT.

This clonotype was observed a handful of times. This chain uses TRBV5-1 with TRBJ1-2, with TRBD1 as a possible D gene (6 bases). CDR1 and CDR2 (germline): SGHRS, YFSETQ. This CDR3 is 13 amino acids long. V was clipped by 4 bases and J by 4 bases, with 11 bases between them. CDR3 protein: CASSGLGAYGYTF. For the CDR3, the DNA is TGCGCCAGCAGCGGACTGGGGGCCTATGGCTACACCTTC.

This clonotype showed up just a few times. J is TRBJ1-1 and V is TRBV21-1. TRBV21-1 is given as a pseudogene. The CDR3 has 14 residues. The CDR3: CASSKQDKNTEAFF. The CDR3 nucleotides are TGTGCCAGCAGCAAACAAGACAAGAACACTGAAGCTTTCTTT.

The chain uses TRBV9 and TRBJ2-7, with D unresolved. V lost 0 bases and J lost 2, with 12 bases in between. Germline V CDR1 and CDR2: SGDLS, YYNGEE. CDR3 length: 15 residues. The CDR3 is CASSVGPGVTYEQYF. CDR3 nucleotide sequence: TGTGCCAGCAGCGTAGGACCGGGCGTTACCTACGAGCAGTACTTC.

CDR3 bases: TGCAGTGCCAGGACTAGCGGGAGTCCTGAAGATACGCAGTATTTT. It translates to CSARTSGSPEDTQYF. The rearrangement joins TRBV20-1 to TRBJ2-3; 13 nucleotides line up with TRBD2. The CDR3 covers 15 residues. The germline gives CDR1 DFQATT, CDR2 SNEGSKA (reference sequence). The J segment lost 5 bases and the V segment lost 6 bases, leaving 8 bases of the junction unmatched.